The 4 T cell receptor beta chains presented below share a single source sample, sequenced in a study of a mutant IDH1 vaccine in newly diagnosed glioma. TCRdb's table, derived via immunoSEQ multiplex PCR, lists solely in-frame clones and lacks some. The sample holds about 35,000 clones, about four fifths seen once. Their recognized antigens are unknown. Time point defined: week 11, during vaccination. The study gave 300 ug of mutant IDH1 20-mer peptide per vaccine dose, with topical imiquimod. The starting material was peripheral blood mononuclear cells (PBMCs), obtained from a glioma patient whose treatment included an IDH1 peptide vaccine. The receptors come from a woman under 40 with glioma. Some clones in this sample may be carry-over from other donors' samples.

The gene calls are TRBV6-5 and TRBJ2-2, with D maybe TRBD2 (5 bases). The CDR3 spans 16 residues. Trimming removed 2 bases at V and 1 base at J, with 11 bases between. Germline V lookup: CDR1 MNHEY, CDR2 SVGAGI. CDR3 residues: CASSYLKRGNTGELFF. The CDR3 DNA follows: TGTGCCAGCAGTTACCTGAAACGGGGGAACACCGGGGAGCTGTTTTTT.

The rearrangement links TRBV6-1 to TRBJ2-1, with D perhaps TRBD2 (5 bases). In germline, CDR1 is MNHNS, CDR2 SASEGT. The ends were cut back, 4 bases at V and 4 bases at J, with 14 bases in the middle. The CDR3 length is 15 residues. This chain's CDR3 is CASSVVREWYNEQFF. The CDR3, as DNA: TGTGCCAGCAGTGTAGTGAGGGAGTGGTACAATGAGCAGTTCTTC.

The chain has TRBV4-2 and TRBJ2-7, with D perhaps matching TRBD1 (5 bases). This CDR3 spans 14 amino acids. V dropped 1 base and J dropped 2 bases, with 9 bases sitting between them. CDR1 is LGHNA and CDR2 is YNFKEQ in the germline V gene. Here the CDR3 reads CASSQGAGPYEQYF. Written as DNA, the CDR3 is TGTGCCAGCAGCCAAGGGGCAGGGCCCTACGAGCAGTACTTC.

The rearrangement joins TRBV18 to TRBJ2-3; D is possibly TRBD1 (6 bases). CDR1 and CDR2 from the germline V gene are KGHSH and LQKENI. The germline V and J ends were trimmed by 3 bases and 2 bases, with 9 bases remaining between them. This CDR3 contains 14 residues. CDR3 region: CASSPRTDTDTQYF. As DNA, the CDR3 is TGTGCCAGCTCACCGAGGACAGACACAGATACGCAGTATTTT.